A selection of T cell receptor beta chains follows, all from one sample in a study of blood T cell repertoires in COVID-19. Assay: immunoSEQ multiplex PCR; the TCRdb copy retains only in-frame clones and omits some. The sample lists roughly 61,000 clones, approximately 87% occurring once. The sequenced sample consisted of peripheral blood. The receptors here all came from a man aged 40-49 years with active COVID-19. Each CDR3 is given with its conserved first and last residue. Each record gives: CDR3 DNA, CDR3 protein, V gene, clone size, D gene, J gene. D genes are given only for firm matches. Some rows mark clone size as missing; the rest say once, few, many or name a class of expanded clone.

TGTGCCAGCAGTCGCGGGACAGGGGTGGGCTACACCTTC	CASSRGTGVGYTF	TRBV6-5	-	TRBD1	TRBJ1-2
TGTGCCAGCAGTTTAACCGACCGGAGATCCTACGAGCAGTACTTC	CASSLTDRRSYEQYF	TRBV28	few	-	TRBJ2-7
TGTGCCAGCAGCTTGCCACACTACAGGGGAGATAACACTGAAGCTTTCTTT	CASSLPHYRGDNTEAFF	TRBV5-4	-	TRBD1	TRBJ1-1
TGTGCCAGCAGTTTGCTACTAACCCATACGCAGTATTTT	CASSLLLTHTQYF	TRBV5-6	-	-	TRBJ2-3
TGTGCCAGCAGCCTTTTCCATACCGGGGGGGGAGGCTACACCTTC	CASSLFHTGGGGYTF	TRBV9	-	-	TRBJ1-2
TGTGCCAGTCAGACACGCACAGATACGCAGTATTTT	CASQTRTDTQYF	TRBV25-1	-	-	TRBJ2-3
TGTGCCAGCCTAGAAGCGGGCCGCGACGAGCAGTACTTC	CASLEAGRDEQYF	TRBV6-5	-	-	TRBJ2-7
TGTGCCAGCAGTTACTCCGGGACAGGGGGCGCAGAGACCCAGTACTTC	CASSYSGTGGAETQYF	TRBV6-5	once	TRBD1	TRBJ2-5
TGTGCCAGCAGTTTGGGAATGGACAGTCTGGAAGCTTTCTTT	CASSLGMDSLEAFF	TRBV28	-	-	TRBJ1-1
TGTGCCAGCTCGCGGATCTCTGGGGCCAACGTCCTGACTTTC	CASSRISGANVLTF	TRBV2	-	-	TRBJ2-6
TGTGCCAGCAGCTTAGTTCGTGCCGGGGAGCTGTTTTTT	CASSLVRAGELFF	TRBV11-3	-	-	TRBJ2-2
TGTGCCATCAGTAACACCTTGGAGACCCAGTACTTC	CAISNTLETQYF	TRBV10-3	-	-	TRBJ2-5
TGTGCCAGCAGAACTAGCGGGAGCTATGAGCAGTTCTTC	CASRTSGSYEQFF	TRBV6-5	-	TRBD2	TRBJ2-1
TGCGCCAGCAGCCCTCCGGGGGAAGGGAGCACAGATACGCAGTATTTT	CASSPPGEGSTDTQYF	TRBV4-1	-	-	TRBJ2-3
TGCGCCAGCAGCCCACGGGACAGGGGGACGGGGGAGCTGTTTTTT	CASSPRDRGTGELFF	TRBV5-1	once	TRBD1	TRBJ2-2
TGTGCCAGCAGTTCTAGCGGGTTCTCCTACGAGCAGTACTTC	CASSSSGFSYEQYF	TRBV28	-	TRBD2	TRBJ2-7
TGTGCCAGCAGCTTGGGTAGCGGGAGGGACCAAGAGACCCAGTACTTC	CASSLGSGRDQETQYF	TRBV5-4	-	TRBD2	TRBJ2-5
TGTGCCAGCAGCGTAGAAGGATTCCCGGGGTACTATGGCTACACCTTC	CASSVEGFPGYYGYTF	TRBV9	-	-	TRBJ1-2
TGTGCCAGCAGTGAAGGGGGCGACGACGAGCAGTACTTC	CASSEGGDDEQYF	TRBV25-1	-	-	TRBJ2-7
TGTGCCAGCACCTACCTATGGGACAAAAGGGAGACCCAGTACTTC	CASTYLWDKRETQYF	TRBV6-6	-	-	TRBJ2-5
TGTGCCAGCAGCTTAACGGTTAGCACCTTGGGCTCCTACAATGAGCAGTTCTTC	CASSLTVSTLGSYNEQFF	TRBV7-3	-	-	TRBJ2-1
TGTGCCAGCAGCCTCCTCGGGGACACTGAAGCTTTCTTT	CASSLLGDTEAFF	TRBV9	-	-	TRBJ1-1
TGTGCCAGCGCGAGGCTTTACGAACACTCTGGAAACACCATATATTTT	CASARLYEHSGNTIYF	TRBV2	-	-	TRBJ1-3
TGTGCCAGCAGCCCCGGACTAGCGGGTAGGGAGTTCTTC	CASSPGLAGREFF	TRBV12-3/TRBV12-4	-	TRBD2	TRBJ2-1
TGTGCCAGCAGTTACAGGGGGTACACTGAAGCTTTCTTT	CASSYRGYTEAFF	TRBV6-5	-	-	TRBJ1-1
TGTGCCACCAGTGCCCCGAGGCACCTGAACACCGGGGAGCTGTTTTTT	CATSAPRHLNTGELFF	TRBV24-1	once	-	TRBJ2-2
TGCGCCAGCAGCCAAGCGGTCCGGTTGCGGACTAGCGGGAGGGAGACCCAGTACTTC	CASSQAVRLRTSGRETQYF	TRBV4-1	-	TRBD2	TRBJ2-5
TGTGCCAGCAGTTTGGGTAGCGGGAGACGCGAGCAGTACTTC	CASSLGSGRREQYF	TRBV27	-	TRBD2	TRBJ2-7
TGTGCCAGCAGTTCCGACAGGGGGCACTATGGCTACACCTTC	CASSSDRGHYGYTF	TRBV6-5	-	TRBD1	TRBJ1-2
TGTGCCAGCAGTTTCTCAGGGTTCGGCACTGAAGCTTTCTTT	CASSFSGFGTEAFF	TRBV27	-	-	TRBJ1-1